This is a list of T cell receptor beta chains from one sample in a study of blood T cell repertoires in COVID-19. Sequenced by immunoSEQ multiplex PCR; TCRdb stores in-frame clones only, minus some. The sample has approximately 250,000 clones; about 88% are singletons. Sequencing used peripheral blood. The receptor set was obtained from a man aged 18 to 29 with active or convalescent COVID-19. Each CDR3 is given with its conserved first and last residue. A D gene is named only where the DNA matches it firmly. Part of the rows lack a size; the others show once, few, many or a class for expanded clones.

V gene,J gene,D gene,clone size,CDR3 protein,CDR3 DNA
TRBV10-2,TRBJ1-1,-,-,CASSEIPQGVIDEAFF,TGCGCCAGCAGTGAGATTCCACAAGGGGTAATTGATGAAGCTTTCTTT
TRBV30,TRBJ1-3,-,-,CAWSVGGSGNTIYF,TGTGCCTGGAGTGTAGGAGGCTCTGGAAACACCATATATTTT
TRBV21-1,TRBJ1-3,-,-,CASSKALGGSSGNTIYF,TGTGCCAGCAGCAAAGCGCTGGGGGGTTCTTCTGGAAACACCATATATTTT
TRBV6-2/TRBV6-3,TRBJ2-1,-,-,CASSRDFEQFF,TGTGCCAGCAGCCGGGACTTCGAGCAGTTCTTC
TRBV4-1,TRBJ2-3,-,few,CASSPPLQESRYF,TGCGCCAGCAGCCCACCTTTACAGGAGAGTCGGTATTTT
TRBV4-2,TRBJ2-3,TRBD2,-,CASSQETGLAGGLDTQYF,TGTGCCAGCAGCCAAGAAACTGGTCTAGCGGGGGGGCTAGATACGCAGTATTTT
TRBV19,TRBJ2-7,TRBD1,-,CASSYRGRPSSYEQYF,TGTGCCAGTAGTTACAGGGGACGACCTTCTTCCTACGAGCAGTACTTC
TRBV5-8,TRBJ2-1,-,-,CASSLGDISGYEQFF,TGTGCCAGCAGCTTGGGTGACATCAGTGGGTATGAGCAGTTCTTC
TRBV7-9,TRBJ2-7,TRBD2,-,CASSPGSGTHEQYF,TGTGCCAGCAGCCCGGGAAGCGGGACCCACGAGCAGTACTTC
TRBV5-6,TRBJ2-3,TRBD2,-,CASSLVTTSGTSTDTQYF,TGTGCCAGCAGCTTGGTAACGACTAGCGGGACTAGCACAGATACGCAGTATTTT
TRBV28,TRBJ1-6,TRBD1,-,CASTGGQHNSPLHF,TGTGCCAGCACCGGGGGACAGCATAATTCACCCCTCCACTTT
TRBV5-1,TRBJ1-5,TRBD1,-,CASSLGPDREHQPQHF,TGCGCCAGCAGCTTGGGTCCGGACAGGGAGCATCAGCCCCAGCATTTT
TRBV28,TRBJ2-4,-,once,CASTPQGLAKNIQYF,TGTGCCAGCACCCCACAGGGCCTGGCCAAAAACATTCAGTACTTC
TRBV18,TRBJ2-7,TRBD2,-,CASSQLAGGYEQYF,TGTGCCAGCTCGCAACTAGCGGGAGGGTACGAGCAGTACTTC
TRBV5-1,TRBJ2-1,-,-,CASSLGGPLVQSNEQFF,TGCGCCAGCAGCTTAGGAGGGCCGTTGGTCCAATCAAACGAGCAGTTCTTC
TRBV19,TRBJ2-3,TRBD2,-,CASEPSGRAADTQYF,TGTGCCAGCGAACCTAGCGGGAGGGCCGCAGATACGCAGTATTTT
TRBV28,TRBJ2-7,TRBD1,-,CASSPRTGAASYEQYF,TGTGCCAGCAGTCCCCGGACAGGCGCCGCGTCCTACGAGCAGTACTTC
TRBV10-1,TRBJ2-1,TRBD2,-,CASSDNGRGSYNEQFF,TGCGCCAGCAGTGACAACGGGAGGGGTTCCTACAATGAGCAGTTCTTC
TRBV27,TRBJ1-5,-,-,CASGQGYQPQHF,TGTGCCAGCGGTCAGGGATATCAGCCCCAGCATTTT
TRBV2,TRBJ2-6,-,-,CASSDRASGANVLTF,TGTGCCAGCAGTGACAGGGCCTCTGGGGCCAACGTCCTGACTTTC
TRBV3-1/TRBV3-2,TRBJ1-1,TRBD1,-,CASSPGGQGAFF,TGTGCCAGCAGCCCCGGGGGACAGGGGGCTTTCTTT
TRBV28,TRBJ2-1,-,-,CASSSGVYEQFF,TGTGCCAGCAGTTCGGGGGTTTATGAGCAGTTCTTC
TRBV29-1,TRBJ2-5,TRBD1,-,CSVDPPGQGAGETQYF,TGCAGCGTTGACCCCCCCGGACAGGGGGCAGGAGAGACCCAGTACTTC
TRBV6-1,TRBJ2-3,TRBD2,-,CASSEAGTSISDTQYF,TGTGCCAGCAGTGAAGCCGGGACTAGCATATCAGATACGCAGTATTTT
TRBV7-2,TRBJ2-7,TRBD1,-,CASSPRTGLTNEQYF,TGTGCCAGCAGCCCTAGGACAGGGTTAACGAACGAGCAGTACTTC
TRBV6-1,TRBJ2-7,-,-,CASSDGRNRYEQYF,TGTGCCAGCAGTGATGGGAGGAACAGGTACGAGCAGTACTTC
TRBV30,TRBJ2-2,TRBD1,-,CAWRTGSTGELFF,TGTGCCTGGAGGACAGGGTCAACCGGGGAGCTGTTTTTT
TRBV11-2,TRBJ2-6,TRBD1,-,CASSPRTGVRPGANVLTF,TGTGCCAGCAGCCCCCGGACAGGGGTACGACCTGGGGCCAACGTCCTGACTTTC
TRBV9,TRBJ2-3,-,-,CASQRTSTDTQYF,TGTGCCAGCCAGCGAACTAGCACAGATACGCAGTATTTT
TRBV5-6,TRBJ2-1,-,-,CASSLGSGLVPNNEQFF,TGTGCCAGCAGCCTCGGGTCGGGACTCGTTCCTAACAATGAGCAGTTCTTC
TRBV6-5,TRBJ2-7,TRBD2,-,CASSRPLPGGWEQYF,TGTGCCAGCAGTCGACCTCTACCGGGAGGATGGGAGCAGTACTTC
TRBV6-6,TRBJ1-5,TRBD1,-,CASEGQGGGQPQHF,TGTGCCAGCGAGGGACAGGGAGGAGGTCAGCCCCAGCATTTT
TRBV7-9,TRBJ2-1,TRBD2,few,CASLLGGGYNEQFF,TGTGCCAGCCTCCTGGGGGGGGGCTACAATGAGCAGTTCTTC
TRBV4-1,TRBJ1-2,TRBD1,-,CASSQDRGQNYGYTF,TGCGCCAGCAGCCAAGATCGGGGACAGAACTATGGCTACACCTTC
TRBV7-9,TRBJ2-5,-,-,CASSPEGEETQYF,TGTGCCAGCAGCCCCGAGGGGGAAGAGACCCAGTACTTC
TRBV6-5,TRBJ2-2,-,-,CASSYLSGELFF,TGTGCCAGCAGTTACTTATCCGGGGAGCTGTTTTTT
TRBV6-6,TRBJ2-3,-,-,CASRTDSSSTDTQYF,TGTGCCAGCAGGACCGACAGTTCTAGCACAGATACGCAGTATTTT
TRBV7-9,TRBJ2-4,-,-,CASSPRTLAKNIQYF,TGTGCCAGCAGCCCACGGACATTGGCCAAAAACATTCAGTACTTC
TRBV6-5,TRBJ2-1,-,-,CASSQAFSYNEQFF,TGTGCCAGCAGTCAGGCATTCTCCTACAATGAGCAGTTCTTC
TRBV6-2/TRBV6-3,TRBJ2-1,TRBD2,-,CASSYIEGIAGVVYNEQFF,TGTGCCAGCAGTTACATTGAAGGGATTGCGGGAGTGGTGTACAATGAGCAGTTCTTC
TRBV7-2,TRBJ2-5,-,-,CASSDTGVAQYF,TGTGCCAGCAGTGACACCGGGGTGGCCCAGTACTTC
TRBV28,TRBJ2-3,-,-,CASSLPGGTDTQYF,TGTGCCAGCAGTCTCCCGGGGGGCACAGATACGCAGTATTTT
TRBV28,TRBJ1-2,-,-,CASSYLGLGYTF,TGTGCCAGCAGTTATTTGGGGCTCGGCTACACCTTC
TRBV5-1,TRBJ2-5,TRBD2,-,CASSPGRARETQYF,TGCGCCAGCAGCCCCGGGAGGGCCAGGGAGACCCAGTACTTC
TRBV6-6,TRBJ1-1,-,once,CASRIQLNTEAFF,TGTGCCAGCAGGATACAGCTGAACACTGAAGCTTTCTTT
TRBV4-1,TRBJ1-1,-,-,CASNRGDGQKSFF,TGCGCCAGCAATAGAGGGGATGGACAGAAGTCTTTCTTT
TRBV13,TRBJ2-1,-,-,CASSISTRGFHNEQFF,TGTGCCAGCAGCATCTCGACAAGGGGGTTCCACAATGAGCAGTTCTTC
TRBV5-4,TRBJ2-1,TRBD1,once,CASSSPAGTGGNEQFF,TGTGCCAGCAGCTCACCCGCCGGGACAGGGGGCAATGAGCAGTTCTTC
TRBV12-5,TRBJ1-6,-,-,CASGLGQEPLHF,TGTGCTAGTGGTTTGGGACAGGAACCCCTCCACTTT
TRBV29-1,TRBJ1-5,-,few,CSVASGVFQPQHF,TGCAGCGTTGCCTCAGGGGTATTTCAGCCCCAGCATTTT
TRBV3-1/TRBV3-2,TRBJ2-6,-,once,CASSQVSGANVLTF,TGTGCCAGCAGCCAAGTATCTGGGGCCAACGTCCTGACTTTC
TRBV10-3,TRBJ1-5,-,-,CAISESRQANSNQPQHF,TGTGCCATCAGTGAGTCTAGACAGGCAAATAGCAATCAGCCCCAGCATTTT
TRBV15,TRBJ2-2,-,-,CATSRDLGHGELFF,TGTGCCACCAGCAGAGATCTGGGACACGGGGAGCTGTTTTTT
TRBV5-1,TRBJ2-7,TRBD2,-,CASSLGLAGVNGEQYF,TGCGCCAGCAGCTTGGGGCTAGCGGGAGTAAACGGCGAGCAGTACTTC
TRBV28,TRBJ1-4,-,-,CVKQPGTNEKLFF,TGTGTCAAACAACCCGGGACTAATGAAAAACTGTTTTTT
TRBV5-6,TRBJ1-2,-,-,CASSPGYGYTF,TGTGCCAGCAGCCCAGGTTATGGCTACACCTTC
TRBV14,TRBJ2-1,-,-,CASSQVMGGNEQFF,TGTGCCAGCAGCCAAGTGATGGGGGGCAATGAGCAGTTCTTC